This TCR beta chain was captured in a study of identifying expanded T cells in peripheral blood. Findings of the study overall: Variance in clone template counts between two-week samples significantly increased with total template count across all healthy donors.

During the collection period, no donor immune events like infections were recorded. Deletions cut 0 bases from V and 5 bases from J, with 13 bases between. The CDR3 extends over 14 amino acids. The germline V gene encodes CDR1 GTSNPN and CDR2 SVGIG (reference sequence). As concerns this clone: What it binds is not known.

Sequencing used immunoSEQ multiplex PCR; TCRdb keeps in-frame clones, though not all of them. The table records approximately 100,000 clones, 85% to 90% of them present only once. Sequenced sample: blood. The J gene is TRBJ1-1, the V gene TRBV30, with no clear D. The sequence was collected from a person between 18 and 75 years old in good health. The chain's CDR3 is CAWSVSQVVTEAFF. As DNA, the CDR3 is TGTGCCTGGAGTGTTTCTCAGGTAGTAACTGAAGCTTTCTTT.